Ten or more counts support the clone carrying this TCR beta chain. Its target is unknown. Authors of the study amplified TCR beta CDR3 regions from RNA transcripts. HTBI primers were employed in a first-round RT-PCR of the TCR CDR3. One entry per CDR3 protein, called by TCRdb with MiXCR from the multiplex PCR reads. This table has about 640,000 distinct CDR3 sequences, around 21% appearing once. These data belong to a study of T cells in Graves' hyperthyroidism and ophthalmopathy. Broader study findings: Onset of ophthalmopathy came a median approximately 6.5 months after the model predicted it.

Under 3 months was the duration of disease in ophthalmopathy patients, who also had a Clinical Activity Score of at least 3 and a NOSPECS grade of at least 4. Exclusion of a patient resulted from uncontrolled infection, other autoimmune disease, pregnancy or lactation. V lost 3 bases and J lost 6, with 14 bases in between. The CDR3 is made up of 14 amino acids. The V gene's germline CDR1 is MNHEY and CDR2 SMNVEV (reference sequence). The receptor was derived from a man aged 25 to 45 with Graves' ophthalmopathy. The chain joins TRBV27 to TRBJ1-2; tentatively, D is TRBD1 (5 bases). The sequenced material came from blood. CDR3 loop: CASSFGGGSDGYTF. CDR3 nucleotide sequence: TGTGCCAGCAGTTTTGGGGGGGGTTCCGATGGCTACACCTTC.